This T cell receptor (beta chain) was profiled in a study of blood T cell repertoires in COVID-19. Study-level background: Acute and convalescent COVID-19 samples came from the United States, Italy and Spain.

The assay was immunoSEQ multiplex PCR, and TCRdb's table has in-frame clones only and misses some. The table includes some 500,000 clones, 85% to 90% detected once. During active infection, Seattle patients enrolled and were then monitored through disease. CDR1 and CDR2 from the germline V gene are SGHVS and FQNEAQ. The CDR3 runs to 15 residues. Trimming stripped 1 base from V and 3 bases from J, with 7 bases between. The TCR comes from a woman in her forties or fifties with COVID-19, enrolled during active disease. This rearrangement joins TRBV7-8 to TRBJ2-6; D is uncertain. The sample taken for sequencing was peripheral blood. The CDR3 region has the DNA TGTGCCAGCAGCTTAGTGGCTTTTGGGGCCAACGTCCTGACTTTC. This sequence encodes CASSLVAFGANVLTF.